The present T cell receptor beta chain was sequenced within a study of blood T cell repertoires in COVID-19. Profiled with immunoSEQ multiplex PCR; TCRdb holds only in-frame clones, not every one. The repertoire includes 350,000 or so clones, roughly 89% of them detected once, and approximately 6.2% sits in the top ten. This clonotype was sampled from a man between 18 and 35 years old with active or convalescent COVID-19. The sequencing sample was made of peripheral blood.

This CDR3 is CASSLLQNTEAFF. Here the CDR3 DNA reads TGTGCCAGCAGTTTGTTACAGAACACTGAAGCTTTCTTT. The rearrangement uses TRBV12-3 or TRBV12-4 and TRBJ1-1, with no clear D. This CDR3 has 13 amino acids. V was trimmed by 3 bases and J by 1 base, leaving 6 bases between them.